A single sample gave rise to the 20 T cell receptor beta chains below, sequenced in a study of blood T cell repertoires in COVID-19. The table came from immunoSEQ multiplex PCR; TCRdb's copy has only in-frame clones and leaves some out. Of 240,000 or so clones listed, roughly four fifths are singletons. The sequenced sample consisted of peripheral blood. These receptors were obtained from a man between 25 and 39 years old who had recovered from COVID-19.

J is TRBJ1-3 and V is TRBV7-8; D may be TRBD1 (5 bases). V was trimmed by 5 bases and J by 2 bases, leaving 16 bases between them. Germline loops: CDR1 SGHVS, CDR2 FQNEAQ. The CDR3 covers 16 residues. The CDR3 reads CASSARRVGAGNTIYF. Here the CDR3 DNA reads TGTGCCAGCAGCGCCCGCAGGGTAGGTGCTGGAAACACCATATATTTT.

The rearrangement uses TRBV20-1 and TRBJ2-7; D might be TRBD2 (7 bases). The CDR3 has 13 amino acids. Germline-derived CDR1 and CDR2 are DFQATT and SNEGSKA (reference sequence). The V end lost 3 bases, the J end lost 6 bases, and 15 bases lay between the germline ends. The CDR3 loop is CSASPGGAGEQYF. In DNA, the CDR3 is TGCAGTGCTAGTCCGGGGGGCGCGGGCGAGCAGTACTTC.

The rearrangement uses TRBV7-2 and TRBJ1-3, with TRBD1 matching 9 bases. The germline V gene encodes CDR1 SGHTA and CDR2 FQGNSA. Trimming cost V 1 base and J 4 bases; bases outside gene matches: 2. CDR3 size: 15 residues. CDR3 residues: CASSLGTGVGNTIYF. The CDR3 DNA reads as TGTGCCAGCAGCTTAGGGACAGGGGTCGGAAACACCATATATTTT. Looking up the rest from reference TRBV7-2 and TRBJ1-3 gives the full variable domain: GAGVSQSPSNKVTEKGKDVELRCDPISGHTALYWYRQSLGQGLEFLIYFQGNSAPDKSGLPSDRFSAERTGGSVSTLTIQRTQQEDSAVYLCASSLGTGVGNTIYFGEGSWLTVV.

This clone was seen just once. The genes are TRBV27 and TRBJ1-3; D might be TRBD1 (5 bases). V was clipped by 6 bases and J by 9 bases, with 18 bases between them. CDR1 is MNHEY and CDR2 is SMNVEV in the germline V gene (reference sequence). The CDR3 runs to 14 residues. CDR3 sequence: CASRSGTEITTIYF. The CDR3 coding sequence is TGTGCCAGCAGAAGCGGGACCGAGATTACCACCATATATTTT.

V is TRBV28 and J is TRBJ2-7; perhaps TRBD1 as D (5 bases). The CDR3 consists of 12 residues. Germline V gives CDR1 MDHEN, CDR2 SYDVKM. The V end lost 3 bases, the J end lost 7 bases, and 10 bases lay between the germline ends. The CDR3 loop is CASSFSGLEQYV. CDR3 in DNA: TGTGCCAGCAGTTTTTCAGGGCTAGAGCAGTACGTC.

V usage is TRBV6-4 and J usage is TRBJ1-2; 9 nucleotides match TRBD1. V shed 6 bases and J 7 bases; nucleotides not matched to a gene: 9. The CDR3 contains 14 residues. Looked up from germline, CDR1 is MRHNA and CDR2 is SNTAGT. The CDR3 spells CASRMDRGYGGYTF. In DNA form, the CDR3 reads TGTGCCAGCAGGATGGACAGGGGTTATGGTGGCTACACCTTC.

This clone was counted a single time. The gene calls are TRBV5-6 and TRBJ2-2; D perhaps matches TRBD2 (5 bases). This CDR3 has 13 amino acids. Germline V gene sequence: CDR1 SGHDT, CDR2 YYEEEE. Between the trimmed V and J ends, which lost 1 base and 13 bases, there was a span of 14 bases. Here the CDR3 reads CASSLSRGTGLFF. Written as DNA, the CDR3 is TGTGCCAGCAGCTTGTCTCGGGGAACCGGGCTGTTTTTT.

The V call is TRBV6-5, the J call TRBJ1-1, with 7 positions matching TRBD1. This CDR3 comprises 14 residues. The ends lost 5 bases at V and 4 bases at J; junction bases unmatched: 7. The V gene's germline CDR1 is MNHEY and CDR2 SVGAGI. CDR3 sequence: CASSIRQGPTEAFF. DNA of the CDR3: TGTGCCAGCAGTATCCGACAGGGCCCCACTGAAGCTTTCTTT.

V is TRBV5-6 and J is TRBJ2-2; the D gene is possibly TRBD2 (6 bases). CDR1 SGHDT and CDR2 YYEEEE come from the germline V gene. V was clipped by 4 bases and J by 4 bases, with 17 bases between them. The CDR3 has 16 amino acids. CDR3 sequence reads: CASSASTSGGTGELFF. CDR3 in DNA: TGTGCCAGCAGCGCATCGACTAGTGGCGGCACCGGGGAGCTGTTTTTT. Together with reference TRBV5-6 and TRBJ2-2, the CDR3 gives the full variable domain: DAGVTQSPTHLIKTRGQQVTLRCSPKSGHDTVSWYQQALGQGPQFIFQYYEEEERQRGNFPDRFSGHQFPNYSSELNVNALLLGDSALYLCASSASTSGGTGELFFGEGSRLTVL.

This sequence joins TRBV2 and TRBJ2-5; 7 bases fit TRBD1. V shed 7 bases and J 4 bases; nucleotides not matched to a gene: 6. Per the germline V gene, CDR1 is SNHLY and CDR2 is FYNNEI. The CDR3 sequence is 13 residues long. The DNA for the CDR3 is TGTGCCAGCATACAGGGGTGGGGAGAGACCCAGTACTTC. Translated, it gives CASIQGWGETQYF.

The genes are TRBV19 and TRBJ1-4; D gene ambiguous. The CDR3 totals 15 residues. Germline V gene data show CDR1 as LNHDA and CDR2 as SQIVND (reference sequence). V was pared by 3 bases and J by 6 bases, with 14 bases between. The CDR3 loop reads CASSMRADGYEKLFF. The CDR3 DNA reads TGTGCCAGTAGTATGAGGGCGGACGGCTATGAAAAACTGTTTTTT.

The rearrangement joins TRBV29-1 to TRBJ2-7; 8 bases match TRBD2. Trimming cost V 3 bases and J 6 bases; bases outside gene matches: 1. The germline CDR1 and CDR2 sequences are SQVTM and ANQGSEA. The CDR3 totals 11 residues. CDR3 sequence reads: CSVDAGGEQYV. The CDR3 DNA reads as TGCAGCGTTGATGCGGGAGGCGAGCAGTACGTC.

About this clone: Other DNA sequences from this sample encode an identical CDR3 as well. The rearrangement uses TRBV2 and TRBJ2-7; D remains ambiguous. CDR1 and CDR2 from the germline V gene are SNHLY and FYNNEI. V lost 2 bases and J lost 1, with 3 bases in between. CDR3 length equals 12 residues. The CDR3 DNA sequence: TGTGCCAGCAGTGAATCGTCCTACGAGCAGTACTTC. It translates to CASSESSYEQYF.

This clone was seen only a few times. This rearrangement joins TRBV18 to TRBJ1-2; TRBD1 matches 9 bases. CDR1 and CDR2 from the germline V gene are KGHSH and LQKENI. The V gene end was trimmed by 1 base and the J gene end by 6 bases; junction bases not matched to a gene: 6. CDR3 length equals 15 residues. The CDR3 DNA follows: TGTGCCAGCTCACCACAGGACAGGGGCCGGGATGGCTACACCTTC. Protein: CASSPQDRGRDGYTF.

The chain recombines TRBV4-1 with TRBJ1-6; D gene ambiguous. V lost 0 bases, J lost 10 bases, and 16 bases lay in between. Germline V CDR1 and CDR2: MGHRA, YSYEKL. The CDR3 spans 16 residues. The CDR3 nucleotides are TGCGCCAGCAGCCAAGATCAGCGGGGAGTGGGATCACCCCTCCACTTT. Translation: CASSQDQRGVGSPLHF.

This clone appeared a single time. Here the CDR3 DNA reads TGCGCCAGCAGCCATGGGACAGGGATTACTGAAGCTTTCTTT. This translates into CASSHGTGITEAFF. This chain uses TRBV4-1 with TRBJ1-1; 9 bases align to TRBD1. CDR3 size: 14 residues. Germline V gives CDR1 MGHRA, CDR2 YSYEKL. V lost 3 bases to trimming and J lost 5 bases; unmatched junction nucleotides: 4.

This clone occurred a few times. The chain links TRBV6-4 to TRBJ1-2, with TRBD1 identical over 8 bases. CDR3 size: 15 residues. Per germline, CDR1 MRHNA and CDR2 SNTAGT. V lost 2 bases to trimming and J lost 7 bases; unmatched junction nucleotides: 9. CDR3 sequence reads: CASSDGQGGLGGYTF. CDR3 nucleotide sequence: TGTGCCAGCAGTGACGGACAGGGAGGGTTAGGTGGCTACACCTTC.

V usage is TRBV5-5 and J usage is TRBJ2-1; no clear D. The CDR3 is made up of 17 amino acids. Trimming cost V 2 bases and J 6 bases, with 21 bases left between them. Germline CDR1 and CDR2: SGHKS and YYEKEE (reference sequence). Here the CDR3 DNA reads TGTGCCAGCAGCTTAGTATCTGAGGCATTCATGGCCAATGAGCAGTTCTTC. This sequence encodes CASSLVSEAFMANEQFF.

The CDR3 loop is CASRGGQGIYEQYV. In DNA form, the CDR3 reads TGTGCCAGCAGGGGCGGACAGGGAATCTACGAGCAGTACGTC. The rearrangement uses TRBV21-1 and TRBJ2-7; TRBD1 reflects the table's D call only, with no check against the DNA. TRBV21-1 is a documented pseudogene. The CDR3 runs 14 residues.

The chain employs TRBV9 and TRBJ2-3, with D possibly TRBD1 on 5 matching bases. This CDR3 region has 12 residues. The germline CDR1 and CDR2 sequences are SGDLS and YYNGEE. V was cut by 0 bases and J by 6 bases, with 5 bases left in between. The chain's CDR3 is CASSVEGDTQYF. The CDR3 DNA is TGTGCCAGCAGCGTAGAGGGGGATACGCAGTATTTT.